The text below deals with one T cell receptor beta chain. This specimen comes from a study of blood T cell repertoires in COVID-19. Across the study: Some COVID-19 samples were acute and others convalescent; all came from the United States, Italy and Spain. Sample material is recorded as cDNA or gDNA derived from T cells, B-cell-depleted T cells, or PBMCs.

Original analysis: For nucleated cells, counts were estimated from reference gene primer amplification. Generated by immunoSEQ multiplex PCR, the TCRdb table keeps only in-frame clones and is missing some. From that table come the V and J calls and clone size; the DNA was used to work out D and trimming. The table shows 200,000 to 300,000 clones, with approximately 80% occurring only once. The germline V gene encodes CDR1 MRHNA and CDR2 SNTAGT. V lost 2 bases, J lost 4 bases, and 17 bases lay in between. CDR3 length: 16 amino acids. The TCR was taken from a man aged 55 to 70 with acute or convalescent COVID-19. Source material: peripheral blood. This rearrangement joins TRBV6-4 to TRBJ1-1, with a weak D call TRBD1 (6 bases). CDR3 amino acids: CASSDTREGDFTEAFF. CDR3 sequence (DNA): TGTGCCAGCAGTGACACGCGCGAGGGGGATTTCACTGAAGCTTTCTTT.